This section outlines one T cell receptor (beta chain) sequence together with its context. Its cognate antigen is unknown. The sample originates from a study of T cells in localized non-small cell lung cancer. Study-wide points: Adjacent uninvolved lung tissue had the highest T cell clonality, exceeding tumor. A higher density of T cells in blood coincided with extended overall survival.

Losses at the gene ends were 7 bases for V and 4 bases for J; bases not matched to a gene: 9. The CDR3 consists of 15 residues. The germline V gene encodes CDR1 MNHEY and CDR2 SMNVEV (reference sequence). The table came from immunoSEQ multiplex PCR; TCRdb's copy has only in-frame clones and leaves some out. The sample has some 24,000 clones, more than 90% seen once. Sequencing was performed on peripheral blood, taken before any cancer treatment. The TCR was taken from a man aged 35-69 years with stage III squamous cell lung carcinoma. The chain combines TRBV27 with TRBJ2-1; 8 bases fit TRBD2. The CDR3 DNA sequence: TGTGCCAGCACCTCCCGGGGGGGCGGTTACAATGAGCAGTTCTTC. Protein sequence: CASTSRGGGYNEQFF.